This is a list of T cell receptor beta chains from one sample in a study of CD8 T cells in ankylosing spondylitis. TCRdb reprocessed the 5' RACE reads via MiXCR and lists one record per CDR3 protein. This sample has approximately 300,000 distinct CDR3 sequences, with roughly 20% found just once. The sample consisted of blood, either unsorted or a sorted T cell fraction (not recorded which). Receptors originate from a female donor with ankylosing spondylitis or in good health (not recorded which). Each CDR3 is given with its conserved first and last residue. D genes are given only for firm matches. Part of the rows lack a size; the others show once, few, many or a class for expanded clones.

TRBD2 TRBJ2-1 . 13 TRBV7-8 CASSRSGSNEQFF TGTGCCAGCAGCCGAAGCGGGAGCAATGAGCAGTTCTTC
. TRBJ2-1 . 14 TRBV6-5 CASGTRSLYNEQFF TGTGCCAGCGGGACTCGATCATTATACAATGAGCAGTTCTTC
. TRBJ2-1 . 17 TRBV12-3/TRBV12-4 CASSFWRSRPAPVEQFF TGTGCCAGCAGTTTTTGGAGGTCCAGACCGGCCCCAGTTGAGCAGTTCTTC
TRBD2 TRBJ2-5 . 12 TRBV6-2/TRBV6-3 CASGGLGETQYF TGTGCCAGCGGGGGACTAGGAGAGACCCAGTACTTC
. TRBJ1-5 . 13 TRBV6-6 CASMAGVIQPQHF TGTGCCAGCATGGCAGGGGTGATTCAGCCCCAGCATTTT
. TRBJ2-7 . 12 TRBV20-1 CSVAGPNYEQYF TGCAGTGTGGCGGGGCCCAACTACGAGCAGTACTTC
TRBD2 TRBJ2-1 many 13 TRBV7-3 CASSGLGGNEQFF TGTGCCAGCAGCGGACTAGGCGGCAATGAGCAGTTCTTC
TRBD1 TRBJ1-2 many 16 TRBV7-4 CASSLPGQGIRCGYTF TGTGCCAGCAGCCTGCCGGGACAGGGGATTCGGTGTGGCTACACCTTC
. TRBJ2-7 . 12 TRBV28 CATQEKIYEQYF TGTGCCACCCAGGAGAAAATATACGAGCAGTACTTC
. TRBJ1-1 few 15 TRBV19 CASSIDTSSGTEAFF TGTGCCAGTAGTATCGACACTTCCTCGGGCACTGAAGCTTTCTTT
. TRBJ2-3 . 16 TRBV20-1 CSARPLSPGVTDTQYF TGCAGTGCTAGACCCCTCTCCCCGGGGGTCACAGATACGCAGTATTTT
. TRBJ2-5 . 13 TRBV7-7 CASSYQPGETQYF TGTGCCAGCAGCTACCAGCCGGGGGAGACCCAGTACTTC
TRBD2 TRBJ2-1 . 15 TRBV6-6 CASTKGSRETDEQFF TGTGCCAGCACCAAAGGATCGCGGGAGACCGATGAGCAGTTCTTC
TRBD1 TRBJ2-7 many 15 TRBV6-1 CASSPTGALSYEQYF TGTGCCAGCAGTCCAACAGGGGCCCTGTCCTACGAGCAGTACTTC